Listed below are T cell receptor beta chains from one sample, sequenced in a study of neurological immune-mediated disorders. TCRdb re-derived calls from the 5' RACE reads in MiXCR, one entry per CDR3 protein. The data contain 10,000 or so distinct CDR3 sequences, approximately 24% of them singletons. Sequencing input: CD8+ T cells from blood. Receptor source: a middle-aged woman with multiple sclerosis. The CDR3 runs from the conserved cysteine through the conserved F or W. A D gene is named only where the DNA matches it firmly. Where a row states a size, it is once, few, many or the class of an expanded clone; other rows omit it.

CDR3 protein: CSARVGGANYGYTF
CDR3 DNA: TGCAGTGCTAGAGTGGGGGGGGCTAACTATGGCTACACCTTC
D gene: NA
J gene: TRBJ1-2
clone size: many
V gene: TRBV20-1

CDR3 protein: CASEIGLAVPNEQFF
CDR3 DNA: TGTGCCAGCGAAATCGGACTAGCGGTTCCCAATGAGCAGTTCTTC
D gene: TRBD2
J gene: TRBJ2-1
clone size: NA
V gene: TRBV5-6

CDR3 protein: CASSLRTSRTGGTTEAFF
CDR3 DNA: TGTGCCAGCAGCTTAAGAACCTCCCGGACAGGGGGGACCACTGAAGCTTTCTTT
D gene: TRBD1
J gene: TRBJ1-1
clone size: few
V gene: TRBV5-5

CDR3 protein: CATSRDGTSNEKLFF
CDR3 DNA: TGTGCCACCAGCAGAGATGGGACCTCTAATGAAAAACTGTTTTTT
D gene: NA
J gene: TRBJ1-4
clone size: many
V gene: TRBV15

CDR3 protein: CASSVGEMGVSPLHF
CDR3 DNA: TGTGCCAGCAGCGTCGGGGAGATGGGGGTCTCACCCCTCCACTTT
D gene: NA
J gene: TRBJ1-6
clone size: medium-sized
V gene: TRBV9

CDR3 protein: CASGPGLKTNEQFF
CDR3 DNA: TGTGCCAGCGGACCGGGACTAAAAACCAATGAGCAGTTCTTC
D gene: TRBD2
J gene: TRBJ2-1
clone size: NA
V gene: TRBV7-9

CDR3 protein: CSATEAFF
CDR3 DNA: TGCAGTGCTACTGAAGCTTTCTTT
D gene: NA
J gene: TRBJ1-1
clone size: NA
V gene: TRBV20-1

CDR3 protein: CSARQGAGTGELFF
CDR3 DNA: TGCAGTGCTAGGCAGGGGGCCGGCACCGGGGAGCTGTTTTTT
D gene: TRBD1
J gene: TRBJ2-2
clone size: many
V gene: TRBV20-1

CDR3 protein: CASSEQQGTNEKLFF
CDR3 DNA: TGTGCCAGCAGCGAACAGCAGGGGACTAATGAAAAACTGTTTTTT
D gene: NA
J gene: TRBJ1-4
clone size: many
V gene: TRBV7-9

CDR3 protein: CASQEVQGLAGEEQYF
CDR3 DNA: TGCGCCAGCCAAGAGGTCCAGGGACTAGCGGGGGAGGAGCAGTACTTC
D gene: TRBD2
J gene: TRBJ2-7
clone size: NA
V gene: TRBV4-1

CDR3 protein: CASSFGYEQYF
CDR3 DNA: TGTGCCAGCAGTTTTGGTTACGAGCAGTACTTC
D gene: NA
J gene: TRBJ2-7
clone size: large
V gene: TRBV28

CDR3 protein: CASSRDRGIGELFF
CDR3 DNA: TGTGCCAGCAGCCGGGACAGGGGTATCGGGGAGCTGTTTTTT
D gene: TRBD1
J gene: TRBJ2-2
clone size: NA
V gene: TRBV6-6

CDR3 protein: CASSLPGGRNEQFF
CDR3 DNA: TGTGCCAGCTCACTCCCGGGGGGGCGCAATGAGCAGTTCTTC
D gene: TRBD2
J gene: TRBJ2-1
clone size: many
V gene: TRBV18

CDR3 protein: CSARTTGGEWQYF
CDR3 DNA: TGCAGTGCTAGAACTACCGGGGGGGAGTGGCAGTATTTT
D gene: TRBD2
J gene: TRBJ2-3
clone size: medium-sized
V gene: TRBV20-1

CDR3 protein: CASSFTGVNSPLHF
CDR3 DNA: TGTGCCAGCAGCTTTACAGGGGTAAATTCACCCCTCCACTTT
D gene: TRBD1
J gene: TRBJ1-6
clone size: medium-sized
V gene: TRBV11-2

CDR3 protein: CSARVPDLHYGYTF
CDR3 DNA: TGCAGTGCTAGAGTGCCGGATCTCCACTATGGCTACACCTTC
D gene: NA
J gene: TRBJ1-2
clone size: many
V gene: TRBV20-1

CDR3 protein: CASSLETGYNEQFF
CDR3 DNA: TGTGCCAGCAGCTTAGAGACGGGTTACAATGAGCAGTTCTTC
D gene: NA
J gene: TRBJ2-1
clone size: many
V gene: TRBV7-9

CDR3 protein: CSARVQVAQETQYF
CDR3 DNA: TGCAGTGCTAGAGTACAAGTCGCCCAAGAGACCCAGTACTTC
D gene: NA
J gene: TRBJ2-5
clone size: NA
V gene: TRBV20-1

CDR3 protein: CASSTGQLNTEAFF
CDR3 DNA: TGTGCCAGCAGCACGGGACAGCTGAACACTGAAGCTTTCTTT
D gene: TRBD1
J gene: TRBJ1-1
clone size: few
V gene: TRBV13

CDR3 protein: CASSATDSYQPEYF
CDR3 DNA: TGTGCCAGCAGTGCAACGGACAGTTATCAGCCCGAGTATTTT
D gene: NA
J gene: TRBJ1-5
clone size: few
V gene: TRBV2

CDR3 protein: CATSRAANEQFF
CDR3 DNA: TGTGCCACCAGCAGAGCGGCCAATGAGCAGTTCTTC
D gene: NA
J gene: TRBJ2-1
clone size: medium-sized
V gene: TRBV15

CDR3 protein: CSARDRYRETYEQYF
CDR3 DNA: TGCAGTGCTAGAGATCGGTACAGGGAAACCTACGAGCAGTACTTC
D gene: NA
J gene: TRBJ2-7
clone size: many
V gene: TRBV20-1

CDR3 protein: CASSLNGGALDTQYF
CDR3 DNA: TGTGCCAGCAGCTTAAACGGCGGTGCATTGGATACGCAGTATTTT
D gene: NA
J gene: TRBJ2-3
clone size: NA
V gene: TRBV11-2

CDR3 protein: CASSTRFGNEQFF
CDR3 DNA: TGTGCCAGCAGCACCCGGTTTGGAAATGAGCAGTTCTTC
D gene: NA
J gene: TRBJ2-1
clone size: many
V gene: TRBV9

CDR3 protein: CSAQPFEGGISGANVLTF
CDR3 DNA: TGCAGTGCTCAACCCTTTGAGGGAGGGATCTCTGGGGCCAACGTCCTGACTTTC
D gene: TRBD2
J gene: TRBJ2-6
clone size: many
V gene: TRBV20-1

CDR3 protein: CASSQATSGGPYNEQFF
CDR3 DNA: TGCGCCAGCAGCCAGGCGACTAGCGGGGGACCCTACAATGAGCAGTTCTTC
D gene: TRBD2
J gene: TRBJ2-1
clone size: medium-sized
V gene: TRBV4-1

CDR3 protein: CASSQDPGGTDEQYF
CDR3 DNA: TGCGCCAGCAGCCAAGATCCCGGGGGGACGGACGAGCAGTACTTC
D gene: TRBD2
J gene: TRBJ2-7
clone size: NA
V gene: TRBV4-3

CDR3 protein: CAINAGNGYTF
CDR3 DNA: TGTGCCATCAATGCAGGGAATGGCTACACCTTC
D gene: NA
J gene: TRBJ1-2
clone size: many
V gene: TRBV10-3

CDR3 protein: CAIGANTEAFF
CDR3 DNA: TGTGCCATCGGGGCAAACACTGAAGCTTTCTTT
D gene: NA
J gene: TRBJ1-1
clone size: many
V gene: TRBV10-3

CDR3 protein: CASSYAPGQGNGYTF
CDR3 DNA: TGTGCCAGCAGTTATGCGCCGGGACAGGGAAATGGCTACACCTTC
D gene: TRBD1
J gene: TRBJ1-2
clone size: NA
V gene: TRBV6-6

CDR3 protein: CATSDTNRELFF
CDR3 DNA: TGTGCCACCAGTGATACGAACAGGGAGCTGTTTTTT
D gene: NA
J gene: TRBJ2-2
clone size: NA
V gene: TRBV24-1

CDR3 protein: CASSSEGFSTDTQYF
CDR3 DNA: TGTGCCAGCAGTTCGGAGGGCTTCAGCACAGATACGCAGTATTTT
D gene: NA
J gene: TRBJ2-3
clone size: many
V gene: TRBV12-3/TRBV12-4

CDR3 protein: CASTPWAGNLYGYTF
CDR3 DNA: TGCGCCAGCACCCCCTGGGCAGGGAATCTTTATGGCTACACCTTC
D gene: NA
J gene: TRBJ1-2
clone size: many
V gene: TRBV5-1

CDR3 protein: CASSFQGRNYGYTF
CDR3 DNA: TGTGCCAGCAGTTTCCAGGGAAGAAACTATGGCTACACCTTC
D gene: NA
J gene: TRBJ1-2
clone size: few
V gene: TRBV12-3/TRBV12-4

CDR3 protein: CASTSQVTSTDTQYF
CDR3 DNA: TGTGCCAGCACCTCCCAGGTTACAAGCACAGATACGCAGTATTTT
D gene: NA
J gene: TRBJ2-3
clone size: NA
V gene: TRBV12-3/TRBV12-4

CDR3 protein: CASSLLAGTYEQYF
CDR3 DNA: TGTGCCAGCAGTTTACTAGCGGGGACCTACGAGCAGTACTTC
D gene: TRBD2
J gene: TRBJ2-7
clone size: NA
V gene: TRBV27

CDR3 protein: CASSLAGGLGDTQYF
CDR3 DNA: TGTGCCAGCAGCTTAGCGGGGGGCCTGGGGGATACGCAGTATTTT
D gene: TRBD2
J gene: TRBJ2-3
clone size: NA
V gene: TRBV5-5

CDR3 protein: CASSIGRGLYEQYF
CDR3 DNA: TGCGCCAGCAGCATCGGGCGAGGCCTCTACGAGCAGTACTTC
D gene: NA
J gene: TRBJ2-7
clone size: once
V gene: TRBV5-1

CDR3 protein: CASSLGQGENNEQFF
CDR3 DNA: TGTGCCAGCAGCTTGGGACAGGGAGAAAACAATGAGCAGTTCTTC
D gene: TRBD1
J gene: TRBJ2-1
clone size: many
V gene: TRBV5-6

CDR3 protein: CASSSGWGVDLFGYTF
CDR3 DNA: TGTGCCAGCAGTTCGGGGTGGGGGGTAGACCTCTTTGGCTACACCTTC
D gene: NA
J gene: TRBJ1-2
clone size: NA
V gene: TRBV12-3/TRBV12-4

CDR3 protein: CASSVGGGGGSPLHF
CDR3 DNA: TGTGCCAGCAGCGTAGGGGGAGGGGGAGGCTCACCCCTCCACTTT
D gene: NA
J gene: TRBJ1-6
clone size: many
V gene: TRBV9

CDR3 protein: CASSDRSGGAGTDTQYF
CDR3 DNA: TGTGCCAGCAGTGATAGGAGCGGGGGGGCAGGCACAGATACGCAGTATTTT
D gene: TRBD2
J gene: TRBJ2-3
clone size: medium-sized
V gene: TRBV2

CDR3 protein: CSARPTGGTGELFF
CDR3 DNA: TGCAGTGCTAGACCCACGGGGGGCACCGGGGAGCTGTTTTTT
D gene: TRBD2
J gene: TRBJ2-2
clone size: NA
V gene: TRBV20-1

CDR3 protein: CASSLGGPEAFF
CDR3 DNA: TGTGCCAGCAGCTTAGGGGGCCCTGAAGCTTTCTTT
D gene: NA
J gene: TRBJ1-1
clone size: many
V gene: TRBV7-2

CDR3 protein: CASSHGTGVTGELFF
CDR3 DNA: TGCGCCAGCAGCCATGGGACAGGGGTAACCGGGGAGCTGTTTTTT
D gene: TRBD1
J gene: TRBJ2-2
clone size: medium-sized
V gene: TRBV4-1

CDR3 protein: CSVREEGQPQYF
CDR3 DNA: TGCAGCGTTAGAGAGGAGGGTCAGCCCCAGTATTTT
D gene: NA
J gene: TRBJ2-3
clone size: NA
V gene: TRBV29-1

CDR3 protein: CASHGEGEQFF
CDR3 DNA: TGCGCCAGCCATGGGGAAGGGGAGCAGTTCTTC
D gene: NA
J gene: TRBJ2-1
clone size: medium-sized
V gene: TRBV5-1

CDR3 protein: CASSRSGTSSLNTEAFF
CDR3 DNA: TGTGCCAGCAGCCGGTCCGGGACATCCTCCCTGAACACTGAAGCTTTCTTT
D gene: NA
J gene: TRBJ1-1
clone size: many
V gene: TRBV11-2

CDR3 protein: CASSQSWDWYEQYF
CDR3 DNA: TGTGCCAGCAGCCAGAGTTGGGATTGGTACGAGCAGTACTTC
D gene: NA
J gene: TRBJ2-7
clone size: many
V gene: TRBV7-9

CDR3 protein: CASSPWNQETQYF
CDR3 DNA: TGTGCCAGCAGCCCCTGGAACCAAGAGACCCAGTACTTC
D gene: NA
J gene: TRBJ2-5
clone size: medium-sized
V gene: TRBV7-9

CDR3 protein: CASSKGPTNEKLFF
CDR3 DNA: TGCGCCAGCAGCAAGGGACCAACTAATGAAAAACTGTTTTTT
D gene: NA
J gene: TRBJ1-4
clone size: NA
V gene: TRBV5-1

CDR3 protein: CAISEPTGTSGGINEQFF
CDR3 DNA: TGTGCCATCAGTGAGCCCACCGGGACTAGCGGGGGGATAAATGAGCAGTTCTTC
D gene: TRBD2
J gene: TRBJ2-1
clone size: NA
V gene: TRBV10-3

CDR3 protein: CASSQGPQETQYF
CDR3 DNA: TGTGCCAGCAGTCAGGGACCCCAAGAGACCCAGTACTTC
D gene: NA
J gene: TRBJ2-5
clone size: many
V gene: TRBV12-3/TRBV12-4